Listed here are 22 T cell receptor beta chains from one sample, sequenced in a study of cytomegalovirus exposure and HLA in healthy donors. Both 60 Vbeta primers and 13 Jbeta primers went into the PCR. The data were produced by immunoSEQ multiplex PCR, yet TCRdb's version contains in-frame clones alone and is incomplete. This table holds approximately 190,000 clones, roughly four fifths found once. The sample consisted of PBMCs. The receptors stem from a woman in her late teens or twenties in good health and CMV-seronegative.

DNA of the CDR3: TGTGCCAGCAGCAAAGCGAAACCGGGACAGGGCGCCCCCAGCACCTCCTACGAGCAGTACGTC. Amino acid sequence: CASSKAKPGQGAPSTSYEQYV. The V and J genes are TRBV21-1 and TRBJ2-7; TRBD1, as called in the table, went unchecked against the DNA. TRBV21-1 is designated a pseudogene. The CDR3 consists of 21 residues.

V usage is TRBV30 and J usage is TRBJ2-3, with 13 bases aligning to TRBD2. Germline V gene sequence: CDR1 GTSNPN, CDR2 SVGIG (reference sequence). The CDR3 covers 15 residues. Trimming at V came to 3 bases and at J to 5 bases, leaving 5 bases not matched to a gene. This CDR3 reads CAWSGLAGVKDTQYF. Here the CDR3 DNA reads TGTGCCTGGAGCGGACTAGCGGGAGTCAAAGATACGCAGTATTTT.

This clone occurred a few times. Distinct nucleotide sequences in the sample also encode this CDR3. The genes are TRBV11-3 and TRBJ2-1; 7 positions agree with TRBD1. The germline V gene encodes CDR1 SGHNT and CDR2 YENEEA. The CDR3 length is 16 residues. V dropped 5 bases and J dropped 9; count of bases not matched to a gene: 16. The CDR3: CASSPTGTSYSGEQFF. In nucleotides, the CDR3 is TGTGCCAGCAGCCCGACAGGGACGTCCTACAGTGGTGAGCAGTTCTTC.

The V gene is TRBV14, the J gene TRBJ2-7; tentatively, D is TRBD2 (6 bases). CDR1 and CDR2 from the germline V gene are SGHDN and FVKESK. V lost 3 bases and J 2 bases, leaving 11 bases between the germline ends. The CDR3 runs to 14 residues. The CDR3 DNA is TGTGCCAGCAGCCAGGGACTCGGACCCTACGAGCAGTACTTC. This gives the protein CASSQGLGPYEQYF.

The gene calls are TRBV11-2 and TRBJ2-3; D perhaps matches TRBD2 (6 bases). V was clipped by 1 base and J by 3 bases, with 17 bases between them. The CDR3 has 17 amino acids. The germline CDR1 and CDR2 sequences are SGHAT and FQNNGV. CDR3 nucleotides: TGTGCCAGCAGCTTAGTTCTTGGGGGGAGAGGGACAGATACGCAGTATTTT. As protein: CASSLVLGGRGTDTQYF.

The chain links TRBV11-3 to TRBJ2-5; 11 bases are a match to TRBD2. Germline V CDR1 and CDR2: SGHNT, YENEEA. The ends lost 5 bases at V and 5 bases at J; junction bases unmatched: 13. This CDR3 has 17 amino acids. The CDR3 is CASSPGLAGGPAETQYF. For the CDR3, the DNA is TGTGCCAGCAGCCCCGGACTAGCGGGTGGCCCGGCGGAGACCCAGTACTTC.

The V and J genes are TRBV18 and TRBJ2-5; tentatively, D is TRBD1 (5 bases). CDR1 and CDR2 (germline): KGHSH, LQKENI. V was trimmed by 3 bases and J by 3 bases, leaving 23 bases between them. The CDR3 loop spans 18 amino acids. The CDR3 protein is CASSPQGYTQSMEETQYF. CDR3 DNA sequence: TGTGCCAGCTCACCTCAGGGCTATACACAGAGTATGGAAGAGACCCAGTACTTC.

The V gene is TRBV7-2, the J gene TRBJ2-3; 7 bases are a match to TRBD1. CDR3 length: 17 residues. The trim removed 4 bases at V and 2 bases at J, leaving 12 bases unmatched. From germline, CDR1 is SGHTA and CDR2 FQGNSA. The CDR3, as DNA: TGTGCCAGCAGCTCGACAGGGCGGTCAGGGGACACAGATACGCAGTATTTT. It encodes CASSSTGRSGDTDTQYF.

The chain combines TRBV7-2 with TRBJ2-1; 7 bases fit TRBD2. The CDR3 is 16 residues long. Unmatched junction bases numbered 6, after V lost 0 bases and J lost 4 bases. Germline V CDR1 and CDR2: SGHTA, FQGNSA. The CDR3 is CASSLAAGALYNEQFF. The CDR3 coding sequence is TGTGCCAGCAGCTTAGCTGCGGGAGCCCTTTACAATGAGCAGTTCTTC.

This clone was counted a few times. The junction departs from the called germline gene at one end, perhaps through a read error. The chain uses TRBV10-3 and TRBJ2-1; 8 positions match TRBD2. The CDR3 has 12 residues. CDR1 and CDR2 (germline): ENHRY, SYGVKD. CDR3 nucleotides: TGTGCCGTCAGGCGGCGGGAGGAAGAGCAGTTCTTC. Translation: CAVRRREEEQFF.

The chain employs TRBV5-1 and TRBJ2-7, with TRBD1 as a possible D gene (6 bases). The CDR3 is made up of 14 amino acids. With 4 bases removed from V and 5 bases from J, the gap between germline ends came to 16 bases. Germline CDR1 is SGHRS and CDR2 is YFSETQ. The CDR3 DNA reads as TGCGCCAGCAGCGTGACAGGCTCCCCCAACGAGCAGTACTTC. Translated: CASSVTGSPNEQYF. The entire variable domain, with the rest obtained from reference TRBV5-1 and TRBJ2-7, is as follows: KAGVTQTPRYLIKTRGQQVTLSCSPISGHRSVSWYQQTPGQGLQFLFEYFSETQRNKGNFPGRFSGRQFSNSRSEMNVSTLELGDSALYLCASSVTGSPNEQYFGPGTRLTVT.

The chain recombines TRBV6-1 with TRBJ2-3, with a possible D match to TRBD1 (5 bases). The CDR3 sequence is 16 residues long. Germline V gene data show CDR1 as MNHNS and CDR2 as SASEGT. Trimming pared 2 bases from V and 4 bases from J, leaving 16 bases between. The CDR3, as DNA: TGTGCCAGCAGTGAACAGGGTTTAAGAGATCCAGATACGCAGTATTTT. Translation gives CASSEQGLRDPDTQYF.

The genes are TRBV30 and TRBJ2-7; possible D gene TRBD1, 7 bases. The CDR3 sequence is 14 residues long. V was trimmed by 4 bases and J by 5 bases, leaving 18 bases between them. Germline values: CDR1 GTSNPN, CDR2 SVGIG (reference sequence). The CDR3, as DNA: TGTGCCTGGAACCCCCGGGGCAGGGGGGACGAGCAGTACGTC. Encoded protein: CAWNPRGRGDEQYV.

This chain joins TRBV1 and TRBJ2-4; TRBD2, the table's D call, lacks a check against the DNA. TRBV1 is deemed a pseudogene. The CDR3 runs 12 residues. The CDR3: CTSSPLAVIQYF. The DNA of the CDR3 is TGCACCAGCAGCCCGTTAGCGGTAATTCAGTACTTC.

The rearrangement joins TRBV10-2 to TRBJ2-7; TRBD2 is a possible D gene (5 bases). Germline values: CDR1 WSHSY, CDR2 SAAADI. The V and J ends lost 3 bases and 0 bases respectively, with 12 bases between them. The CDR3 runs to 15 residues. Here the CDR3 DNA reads TGCGCCAGCAGTGAAGGGAACGGAGGCTCCTACGAGCAGTACTTC. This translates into CASSEGNGGSYEQYF.

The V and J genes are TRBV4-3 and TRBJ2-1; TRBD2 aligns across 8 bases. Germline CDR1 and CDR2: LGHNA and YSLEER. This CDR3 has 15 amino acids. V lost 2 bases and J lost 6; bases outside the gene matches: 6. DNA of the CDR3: TGCGCCAGCAGCCAATTAGCGGGACGTGGCAATGAGCAGTTCTTC. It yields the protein CASSQLAGRGNEQFF.

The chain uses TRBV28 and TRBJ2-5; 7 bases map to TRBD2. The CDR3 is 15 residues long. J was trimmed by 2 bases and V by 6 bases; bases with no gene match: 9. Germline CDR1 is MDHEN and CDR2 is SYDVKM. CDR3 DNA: TGTGCCAGCAGCCGCCATCTAGCGGAGCAAGAGACCCAGTACTTC. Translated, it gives CASSRHLAEQETQYF.

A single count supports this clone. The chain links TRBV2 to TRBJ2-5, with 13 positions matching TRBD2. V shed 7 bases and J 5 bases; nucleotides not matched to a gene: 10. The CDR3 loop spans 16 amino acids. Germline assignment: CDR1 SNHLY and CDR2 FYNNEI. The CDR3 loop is CASMGGLAGSWETQYF. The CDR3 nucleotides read TGTGCCAGCATGGGGGGACTAGCGGGATCGTGGGAGACCCAGTACTTC.

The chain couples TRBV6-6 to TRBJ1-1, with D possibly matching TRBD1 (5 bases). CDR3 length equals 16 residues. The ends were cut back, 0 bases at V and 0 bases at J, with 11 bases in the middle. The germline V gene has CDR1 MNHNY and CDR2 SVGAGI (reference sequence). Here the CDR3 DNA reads TGTGCCAGCAGTTACTCGAGGACAAGAATGAACACTGAAGCTTTCTTT. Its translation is CASSYSRTRMNTEAFF.

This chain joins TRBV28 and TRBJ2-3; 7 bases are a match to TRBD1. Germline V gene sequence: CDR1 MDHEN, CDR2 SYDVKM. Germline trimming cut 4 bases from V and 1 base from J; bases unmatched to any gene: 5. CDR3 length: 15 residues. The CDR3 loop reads CASSSEGQGTDTQYF. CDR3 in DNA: TGTGCCAGCAGTTCCGAAGGACAGGGCACAGATACGCAGTATTTT. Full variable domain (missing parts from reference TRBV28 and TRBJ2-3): DVKVTQSSRYLVKRTGEKVFLECVQDMDHENMFWYRQDPGLGLRLIYFSYDVKMKEKGDIPEGYSVSREKKERFSLILESASTNQTSMYLCASSSEGQGTDTQYFGPGTRLTVL.

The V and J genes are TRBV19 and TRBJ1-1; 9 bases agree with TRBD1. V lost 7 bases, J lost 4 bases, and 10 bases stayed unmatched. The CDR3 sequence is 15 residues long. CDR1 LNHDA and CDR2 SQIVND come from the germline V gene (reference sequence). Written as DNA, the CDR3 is TGTGCCAGTAAATTTTTTTGGACAGGGGCCACTGAAGCTTTCTTT. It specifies CASKFFWTGATEAFF.

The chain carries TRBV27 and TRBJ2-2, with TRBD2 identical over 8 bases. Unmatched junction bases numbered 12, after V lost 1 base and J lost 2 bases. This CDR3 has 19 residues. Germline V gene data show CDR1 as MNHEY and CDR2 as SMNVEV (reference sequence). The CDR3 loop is CASSLYLGGRSYNTGELFF. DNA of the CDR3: TGTGCCAGCAGTTTATACCTAGGCGGGAGGAGTTATAACACCGGGGAGCTGTTTTTT.